The 19 T cell receptor beta chains given below trace back to one sample, sequenced in a study of blood T cell repertoires in COVID-19. TCRdb's table, derived via immunoSEQ multiplex PCR, lists solely in-frame clones and lacks some. The data contain fewer than 150,000 clones, 80% to 85% of them seen just once; the ten biggest clones take up around 4%. Sequenced material: peripheral blood. Source of these receptors: a woman at least 80 years old with acute or convalescent COVID-19.

As for this clone: Other nucleotide sequences in the sample specify the same CDR3. This chain links TRBV19 with TRBJ1-5; tentative D call: TRBD1 (6 bases). Germline V gene sequence: CDR1 LNHDA, CDR2 SQIVND (reference sequence). The CDR3 is made up of 15 amino acids. V shed 0 bases and J shed 5 bases, with 11 bases lying between them. The CDR3 DNA reads as TGTGCCAGTAGTATAGATAGGGACACATATCAGCCCCAGCATTTT. Translating gives CASSIDRDTYQPQHF. Based on the CDR3 plus reference TRBV19 and TRBJ1-5, the full variable domain is DGGITQSPKYLFRKEGQNVTLSCEQNLNHDAMYWYRQDPGQGLRLIYYSQIVNDFQKGDIAEGYSVSREKKESFPLTVTSAQKNPTAFYLCASSIDRDTYQPQHFGDGTRLSIL.

The J gene is TRBJ2-1, the V gene TRBV28; 9 bases match TRBD2. Germline values: CDR1 MDHEN, CDR2 SYDVKM. V was clipped by 5 bases and J by 5 bases; unmatched bases: 4. The CDR3 runs to 14 residues. Here the CDR3 reads CASSLAGPNNEQFF. In DNA, the CDR3 is TGTGCCAGCAGTCTAGCGGGACCCAACAATGAGCAGTTCTTC.

The chain joins TRBV19 to TRBJ2-7, with TRBD2 matching 11 bases. The V gene's germline CDR1 is LNHDA and CDR2 SQIVND (reference sequence). V shed 6 bases and J 6 bases; nucleotides not matched to a gene: 7. The CDR3 consists of 14 residues. For the CDR3, the DNA is TGTGCCAGTAGCTCAACTAGCGGGAGAACCGAGCAGTACTTC. Protein sequence: CASSSTSGRTEQYF.

This clone was counted a few times. This sequence joins TRBV3-1 (or the pseudogene TRBV3-2) and TRBJ2-7; TRBD2 agrees at 10 bases. The CDR3 contains 11 residues. Germline values: CDR1 LGHDT, CDR2 YNNKEL (reference sequence). The DNA of the CDR3 is TGTGCAACTAGCGGGGCCTACGAGCAGTACTTC. Translated, it gives CATSGAYEQYF.

This clone has just a few counts. V usage is TRBV4-1 and J usage is TRBJ1-6; D unclear. The V and J ends lost 0 bases and 9 bases respectively, with 9 bases between them. CDR1 and CDR2 from the germline V gene are MGHRA and YSYEKL. This CDR3 region has 14 residues. Here the CDR3 reads CASSQDGFGSPLHF. The CDR3 DNA is TGCGCCAGCAGCCAAGATGGCTTTGGTTCACCCCTCCACTTT.

With regard to this clone: Other DNA sequences of this sample code for an identical CDR3. This chain uses TRBV24-1 with TRBJ1-2, with D perhaps TRBD1 (6 bases). V lost 7 bases and J 8 bases, leaving 19 bases between the germline ends. This CDR3 spans 14 amino acids. Per the germline V gene, CDR1 is KGHDR and CDR2 is SFDVKD. The CDR3 DNA follows: TGTGCCACCAGCGATCATAGGGACAAATTAGGCTACACCTTC. Translating it yields CATSDHRDKLGYTF.

The chain combines TRBV28 with TRBJ2-1; 12 nucleotides agree with TRBD2. Germline lookup yields CDR1 MDHEN and CDR2 SYDVKM. The CDR3 length is 15 residues. J was trimmed by 9 bases and V by 6 bases; bases with no gene match: 9. The CDR3 is CASRTRLAGEGEQFF. The CDR3 region has the DNA TGTGCCAGCAGAACTCGACTAGCGGGAGAGGGTGAGCAGTTCTTC.

In its sample, this clone was seen once. The chain employs TRBV28 and TRBJ1-2; 9 nucleotides agree with TRBD1. The junction had 16 bases not matched to a gene; V was cut back by 6 bases and J by 8 bases. The CDR3 has 16 amino acids. Germline CDR1 is MDHEN and CDR2 is SYDVKM. CDR3 in amino acids: CASRVPLGQGVYGYTF. The CDR3, as DNA: TGTGCCAGCAGAGTCCCGTTGGGACAGGGAGTCTACGGCTACACCTTC.

V gene TRBV28 combines with J gene TRBJ1-5; 7 bases map to TRBD1. V trimming: 5 bases; J trimming: 4 bases; junction bases outside the gene matches: 11. This CDR3 comprises 16 residues. Germline assignment: CDR1 MDHEN and CDR2 SYDVKM. The CDR3 region is CASSTGTARLNQPQHF. The CDR3 region has the DNA TGTGCCAGCAGTACCGGGACAGCTCGATTAAATCAGCCCCAGCATTTT.

V gene TRBV19 combines with J gene TRBJ1-5, with a tentative D call TRBD1 (5 bases). Germline assignment: CDR1 LNHDA and CDR2 SQIVND (reference sequence). CDR3 length: 14 amino acids. The V end lost 1 base, the J end lost 6 bases, and 10 bases lay between the germline ends. The CDR3 loop reads CASSIGREPQPQHF. As DNA, the CDR3 is TGTGCCAGTAGTATAGGCAGGGAACCTCAGCCCCAGCATTTT.

The chain has TRBV7-9 and TRBJ1-1, with D possibly being TRBD1 (5 bases). Germline assignment: CDR1 SEHNR and CDR2 FQNEAQ (reference sequence). This CDR3 region has 18 residues. Between the trimmed V and J ends, which lost 5 bases and 0 bases, there was a span of 22 bases. This CDR3 reads CASSPGWGDTILNTEAFF. The CDR3 DNA is TGTGCCAGCAGCCCAGGATGGGGGGATACGATATTGAACACTGAAGCTTTCTTT.

The chain carries TRBV29-1 and TRBJ2-3; TRBD1 is a possible D gene (6 bases). Germline V lookup: CDR1 SQVTM, CDR2 ANQGSEA. This CDR3 comprises 13 residues. Trimming stripped 7 bases from V and 1 base from J, with 12 bases between. The CDR3 here is CSAIQGGTDTQYF. Here the CDR3 DNA reads TGCAGCGCTATACAGGGAGGCACAGATACGCAGTATTTT.

The chain couples TRBV12-3 or TRBV12-4 to TRBJ1-1, with D unclear. The CDR3 runs to 13 residues. Trimming shortened V by 7 bases and J by 4 bases, and 13 bases separated the two germline ends. The CDR3: CASTLYRGTEAFF. For the CDR3, the DNA is TGTGCCAGCACCCTTTATCGGGGCACTGAAGCTTTCTTT.

This chain joins TRBV3-1 (or the pseudogene TRBV3-2) and TRBJ1-3; 9 bases fit TRBD1. CDR3 size: 14 residues. Germline V gene sequence: CDR1 LGHDT, CDR2 YNNKEL (reference sequence). Trimming removed 4 bases from V and 3 bases from J; junction bases left unmatched: 1. The CDR3 loop is CASSRTGVGNTIYF. The DNA for the CDR3 is TGTGCCAGCAGCCGGACAGGGGTTGGAAACACCATATATTTT.

The chain has TRBV4-2 and TRBJ2-1; 7 bases line up with TRBD2. Germline V gene sequence: CDR1 LGHNA, CDR2 YNFKEQ. The ends lost 1 base at V and 7 bases at J; junction bases unmatched: 7. There are 15 residues in the CDR3. The CDR3 DNA is TGTGCCAGCAGCCAAGTTGATGCGGGAGCAAATGAGCAGTTCTTC. It yields the protein CASSQVDAGANEQFF.

The V gene is TRBV13, the J gene TRBJ2-3, with 12 bases that match TRBD2. Trimming took 5 bases from V and 3 from J; bases not matched to a gene: 6. Per the germline V gene, CDR1 is PRHDT and CDR2 is FYEKMQ (reference sequence). The length of the CDR3 is 16 residues. The CDR3 loop is CASSRRTSGITDTQYF. The CDR3 region has the DNA TGTGCCAGCAGCCGAAGGACTAGCGGGATTACAGATACGCAGTATTTT. Variable domain in full (rest from reference TRBV13 and TRBJ2-3): AAGVIQSPRHLIKEKRETATLKCYPIPRHDTVYWYQQGPGQDPQFLISFYEKMQSDKGSIPDRFSAQQFSDYHSELNMSSLELGDSALYFCASSRRTSGITDTQYFGPGTRLTVL.

This clone was recorded a few times. The chain links TRBV7-9 to TRBJ1-1; the D is unclear. CDR3 size: 16 residues. Germline-derived CDR1 and CDR2 are SEHNR and FQNEAQ (reference sequence). Trimming pared 5 bases from V and 5 bases from J, leaving 21 bases between. In nucleotides, the CDR3 is TGTGCCAGCAGCAGACCCCCCGGGGAAGGAAGAACTGAAGCTTTCTTT. Translated, it gives CASSRPPGEGRTEAFF.

The rearrangement links TRBV2 to TRBJ2-3; 9 bases map to TRBD1. The CDR3 extends over 17 amino acids. Germline lookup yields CDR1 SNHLY and CDR2 FYNNEI. After removal of 4 bases from V and 4 bases from J, the junction contained 12 bases not matched to a gene. The CDR3 region is CASSGVRQGGGADTQYF. As DNA, the CDR3 is TGTGCCAGCAGTGGAGTACGACAGGGGGGGGGCGCAGATACGCAGTATTTT.

V usage is TRBV4-1 and J usage is TRBJ2-3, with D perhaps TRBD2 (5 bases). V was trimmed by 5 bases and J by 5 bases, leaving 14 bases between them. Germline-derived CDR1 and CDR2 are MGHRA and YSYEKL. CDR3 size: 14 residues. The CDR3 reads CASSAERSRDTQYF. In nucleotides, the CDR3 is TGCGCCAGCAGCGCTGAGCGGAGTCGAGATACGCAGTATTTT.